This T cell receptor (beta chain) was captured in a study of T cell responses to AZD1222 COVID-19 vaccine. Regarding the study as a whole: The CD4 TCRs associated with vaccination extended across spike and predominated at 160-218 and 743-854. Receipt of two AZD1222 doses was followed by a rise in Spike-specific TCR breadth and depth. Most donors were white British and more were female, and clonal diversity was possibly underestimated. Repertoire sampling happened only post peak T cell response.

About this clone: Its antigen remains unidentified.

Assay used: immunoSEQ multiplex PCR; TCRdb lists only in-frame clones, some missing. The sample shows approximately 72,000 clones, about 88% of them seen only once. The CDR3 runs to 12 residues. Germline CDR1 MNHEY, CDR2 SVGAGI. V shed 6 bases and J shed 7 bases, with 12 bases lying between them. V usage is TRBV6-5 and J usage is TRBJ1-2; D uncertain. The sequences come from peripheral blood, collected 28 days after the second AZD1222 dose. The receptor was isolated from an adult who received the AZD1222 COVID-19 vaccine. The CDR3 region is CASREGLAGYTF. Here the CDR3 DNA reads TGTGCCAGCAGGGAGGGTCTGGCTGGCTACACCTTC.